Described below is a single T cell receptor (beta chain) sequence and its context. Its antigen is unidentified. Data came from immunoSEQ multiplex PCR; TCRdb stores just in-frame clones and leaves some out. Of roughly 650,000 clones listed, around 97% are singletons. The ends lost 3 bases at V and 0 bases at J; junction bases unmatched: 8. Germline V gives CDR1 PRHDT, CDR2 FYEKMQ (reference sequence). The CDR3 sequence is 17 residues long. These data come from a study of shared clonotypes between healthy human individuals. Study conclusions and caveats: The four-donor shared clonotypes exceeded non-shared clonotypes in generation probability, with non-shared ones scoring lower.

This rearrangement joins TRBV13 to TRBJ2-7, with TRBD2 matching over 10 bases. The TCR was taken from a woman younger than 45 in good health. Source material: naive CD4+ T cells sorted from blood. Subset here: CD45RA+ positively selected. The CDR3 loop is CASSFFLAGESSYEQYF. DNA of the CDR3: TGTGCCAGCAGCTTCTTCCTAGCGGGAGAGAGCTCCTACGAGCAGTACTTC.